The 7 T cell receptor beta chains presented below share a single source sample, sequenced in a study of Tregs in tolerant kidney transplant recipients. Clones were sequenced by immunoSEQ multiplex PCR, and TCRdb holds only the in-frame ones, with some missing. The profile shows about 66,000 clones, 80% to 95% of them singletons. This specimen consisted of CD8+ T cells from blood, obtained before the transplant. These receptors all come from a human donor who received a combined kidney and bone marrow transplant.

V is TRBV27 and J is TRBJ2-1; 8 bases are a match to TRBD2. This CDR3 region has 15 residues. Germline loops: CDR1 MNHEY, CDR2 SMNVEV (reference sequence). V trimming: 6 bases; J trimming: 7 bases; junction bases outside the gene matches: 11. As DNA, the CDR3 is TGTGCCAGCAGCCCCGGAGCGGGAGCATATAATGAGCAGTTCTTC. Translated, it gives CASSPGAGAYNEQFF.

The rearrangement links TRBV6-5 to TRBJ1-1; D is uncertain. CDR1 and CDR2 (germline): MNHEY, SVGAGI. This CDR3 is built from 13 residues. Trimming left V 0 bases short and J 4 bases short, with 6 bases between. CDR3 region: CASSYSWSTEAFF. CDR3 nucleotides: TGTGCCAGCAGTTACTCATGGAGCACTGAAGCTTTCTTT.

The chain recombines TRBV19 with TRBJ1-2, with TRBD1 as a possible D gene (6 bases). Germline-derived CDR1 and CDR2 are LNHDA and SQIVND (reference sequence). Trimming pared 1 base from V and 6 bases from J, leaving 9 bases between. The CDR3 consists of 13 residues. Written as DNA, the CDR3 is TGTGCCAGTAGTATAGCAGGGGAAGATGGCTACACCTTC. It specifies CASSIAGEDGYTF. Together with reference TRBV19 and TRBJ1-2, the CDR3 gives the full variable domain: DGGITQSPKYLFRKEGQNVTLSCEQNLNHDAMYWYRQDPGQGLRLIYYSQIVNDFQKGDIAEGYSVSREKKESFPLTVTSAQKNPTAFYLCASSIAGEDGYTFGSGTRLTVV.

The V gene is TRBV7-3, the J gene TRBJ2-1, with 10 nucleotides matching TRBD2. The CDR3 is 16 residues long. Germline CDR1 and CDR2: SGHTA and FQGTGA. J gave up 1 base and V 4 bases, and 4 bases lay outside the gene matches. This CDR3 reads CASSSPAGGSYNEQFF. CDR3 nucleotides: TGTGCCAGCAGCTCCCCAGCGGGAGGGTCCTACAATGAGCAGTTCTTC. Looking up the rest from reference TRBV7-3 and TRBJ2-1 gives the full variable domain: GAGVSQTPSNKVTEKGKYVELRCDPISGHTALYWYRQSLGQGPEFLIYFQGTGAADDSGLPNDRFFAVRPEGSVSTLKIQRTERGDSAVYLCASSSPAGGSYNEQFFGPGTRLTVL.

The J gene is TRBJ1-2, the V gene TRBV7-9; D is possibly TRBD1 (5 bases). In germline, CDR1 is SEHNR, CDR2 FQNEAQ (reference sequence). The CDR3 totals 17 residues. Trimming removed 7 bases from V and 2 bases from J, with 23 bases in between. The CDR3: CASIILGGQDGNYGYTF. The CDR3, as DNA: TGTGCCAGCATCATTCTCGGGGGTCAAGACGGGAACTATGGCTACACCTTC.

DNA of the CDR3: TGTGCCAGCAGTGAATATCCGGACAGGGAAAAACTGTTTTTT. Amino acid sequence: CASSEYPDREKLFF. This rearrangement joins TRBV25-1 to TRBJ1-4; 7 bases line up with TRBD1. Germline-derived CDR1 and CDR2 are MGHDK and SYGVNS. CDR3 size: 14 residues. V lost 0 bases to trimming and J lost 8 bases; unmatched junction nucleotides: 3.

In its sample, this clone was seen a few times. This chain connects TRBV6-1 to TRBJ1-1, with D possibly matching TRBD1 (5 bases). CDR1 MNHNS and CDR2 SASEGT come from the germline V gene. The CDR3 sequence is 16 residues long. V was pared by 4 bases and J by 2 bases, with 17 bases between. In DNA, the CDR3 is TGTGCCAGCAGTGGGATGGGCGGGGGATTTAACACTGAAGCTTTCTTT. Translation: CASSGMGGGFNTEAFF.